This record concerns one TCR beta chain sequence. This clonotype was detected ten times or more. Its antigen is unknown. Qualities for individual bases were not recorded, and no much larger clone is one base off. These data are taken from a study of T cells in Graves' hyperthyroidism and ophthalmopathy (dated by TCRdb to between 2017 and 2020). For the wider study: Peripheral blood was collected at initial diagnosis, before any treatment. A discovery cohort of about a hundred patients, about 40 with Graves' ophthalmopathy and fewer than 65 with stable Graves' hyperthyroidism, was used to find distinguishing TCR V-J signatures. Prospective prediction of ophthalmopathy was tested in an independent validation cohort of approximately 19 hyperthyroidism patients and some 17 patients who later progressed to ophthalmopathy. The roughly 100 discovery patients were randomly split 7:3 into training and test sets. The study also compared thyroid tissue and blood T-cell repertoires from five or six Graves' hyperthyroidism patients. Following sampling, methimazole starting at 30 mg daily was given to hyperthyroidism patients, and high-dose intravenous methylprednisolone was given to ophthalmopathy patients. The paper reports TCR Vbeta CDR3 sequencing of about 140 peripheral blood samples: 40 or so ophthalmopathy, under 80 hyperthyroidism and 17 progressor patients.

The TCR beta CDR3 regions were amplified from RNA transcripts. For the first round of RT-PCR on the TCR CDR3, the HTBI primer set was used together with the Qiagen OneStep RT-PCR kit. Libraries were constructed in a second round of multiplex PCR, after which size selection and purification were carried out. The libraries were sequenced on an Illumina HiSeq2000 using paired-end 100 bp reads. The authors processed their data as follows. SOAPnuke was used to process the raw data, removing reads that contained adapters or uncalled bases, had a mean Phred below 15, or lacked an exact match to the constant primer or identifier. High-quality paired reads were merged using COPE v1.2.5, and each unique nucleotide sequence was defined as a clonotype. MiTCR v1.1 was used to align the clonotypes against IMGT TRBV, TRBD and TRBJ reference segments. Only V-J combinations with frequency above 0.0001, covering 99.2% of repertoires, were analysed. The TCS score was defined as the ratio of F50 (clonal expansion) to E x V (chaos), calculated using BLOSUM62-based TCRdist between CDR3 peptides within each V-J. Welch's t-statistics and random forest reduced 500 to 650 V-J features to some 14, which were used in a naive Bayes classifier (R e1071). TCRdb ran its own pipeline on the public reads, namely fastp trimming at Q25 and MiXCR clone calling, and kept in-frame beta chains. Rows with a matching CDR3 protein are joined into one entry that keeps the most common DNA and genes. TCRdb's processing, not the authors', yielded these V and J calls. The sample table holds roughly 170,000 distinct CDR3 sequences, of which about a tenth were seen once. The ten biggest clones cover roughly a fifth of the sample.

CDR1 and CDR2 are read off the germline V gene as SGDLS and YYNGEE. The CDR3, from cysteine to phenylalanine, totals 14 residues. Only the CDR3 portion is preserved as DNA: 42 bases, with reading frame beginning at the first base. The junction shows trimming of 3 bases on V and 4 bases on J, and the gene matches do not reach 6 bases of it. Hyperthyroidism patients were aged 18 to 65 years and newly diagnosed, with disease duration of less than 2 months. The study excluded patients with uncontrolled infections, other autoimmune diseases, pregnancy or lactation. Diagnoses were established on the basis of clinical symptoms, serum thyroxine and TRAb, thyroid ultrasound, and orbital computed tomography. Blood from progressor patients was drawn when they were first diagnosed with hyperthyroidism, before any ophthalmopathy symptoms appeared. Ficoll-Paque density gradient centrifugation was used to isolate PBMCs from approximately 10 ml of fresh peripheral blood. Progressor patients were first diagnosed with Graves' hyperthyroidism and then developed ophthalmopathy during follow-up. Total RNA was extracted with Trizol reagent, and quality was checked on an Agilent 2100 Bioanalyzer.

Study-wide findings and limitations: Most expanded thyroid clonotypes (frequency above 0.001) were also detected in blood, a finding suggesting that blood repertoires may reflect thyroid immune responses. A model built on a 13 V-J signature distinguished ophthalmopathy from stable hyperthyroidism, reaching around 88% sensitivity and around 82% specificity in cross-validation and 80%/75% in testing. In validation, progression to ophthalmopathy was predicted by the model with 70% to 71% sensitivity and nearly 75% specificity, a median of around 6.5 months before onset. Sample size was not statistically predetermined, and investigators were not blinded to group allocation.

The V and J genes are TRBV9 and TRBJ2-7, and 8 junctional nucleotides match TRBD2. Sequenced input: blood. This receptor was identified in a woman aged 18-29 years with Graves' hyperthyroidism that later progressed to Graves' ophthalmopathy. The CDR3 sequence is CASSEGSGSYEQYF. Read as DNA, the sequence is TGTGCCAGCAGCGAGGGAAGCGGGAGTTACGAGCAGTACTTC.